This T cell receptor (beta chain) is drawn from a study of CD8+CD57+ T cells in acquired aplastic anemia. In this sample, this clonotype turned up many times. Whoever was chosen for sequencing had shown CD8+CD57+ cell expansion by flow cytometry. This CDR3 has 10 amino acids. Trimming removed 6 bases at V and 12 bases at J, with 12 bases between. Germline CDR1 is SQVTM and CDR2 is ANQGSEA. The study profiled TCR beta VDJ and CDR3 using genomic DNA as template. One entry per CDR3 protein results from TCRdb running MiXCR on the reads. This sample carries about 220,000 distinct CDR3 sequences, around 43% of them seen once, and the ten largest clones take under 9%.

This TCR derives from a human donor with aplastic anemia. V gene TRBV29-1 combines with J gene TRBJ2-1, with D possibly called TRBD1 or TRBD2 (5 bases each). The sample consisted of sorted CD4+, CD8+, or CD8+CD57+ T cells (not recorded which) from PBMCs. The CDR3 sequence is CSVPERGQFF. The CDR3 nucleotides read TGCAGCGTGCCGGAGAGGGGGCAGTTCTTC.